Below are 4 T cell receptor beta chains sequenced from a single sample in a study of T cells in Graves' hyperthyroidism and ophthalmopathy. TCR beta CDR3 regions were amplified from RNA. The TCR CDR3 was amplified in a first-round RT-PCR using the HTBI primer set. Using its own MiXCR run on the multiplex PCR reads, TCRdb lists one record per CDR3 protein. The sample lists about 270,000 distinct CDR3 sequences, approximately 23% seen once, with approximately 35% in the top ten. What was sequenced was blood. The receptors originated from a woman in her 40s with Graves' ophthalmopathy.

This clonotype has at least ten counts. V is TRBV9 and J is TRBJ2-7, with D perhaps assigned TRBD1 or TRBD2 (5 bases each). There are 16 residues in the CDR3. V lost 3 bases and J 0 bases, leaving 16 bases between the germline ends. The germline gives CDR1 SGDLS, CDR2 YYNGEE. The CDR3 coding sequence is TGTGCCAGCAGCGATGCCGGGACCCCATGCTCCTACGAGCAGTACTTC. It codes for CASSDAGTPCSYEQYF.

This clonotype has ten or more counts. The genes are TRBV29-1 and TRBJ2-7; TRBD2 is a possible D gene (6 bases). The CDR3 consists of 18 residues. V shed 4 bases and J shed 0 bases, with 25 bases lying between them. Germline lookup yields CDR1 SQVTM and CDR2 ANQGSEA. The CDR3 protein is CSVGAWDWQARSSYEQYF. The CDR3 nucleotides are TGCAGCGTTGGGGCCTGGGACTGGCAGGCAAGAAGCTCCTACGAGCAGTACTTC.

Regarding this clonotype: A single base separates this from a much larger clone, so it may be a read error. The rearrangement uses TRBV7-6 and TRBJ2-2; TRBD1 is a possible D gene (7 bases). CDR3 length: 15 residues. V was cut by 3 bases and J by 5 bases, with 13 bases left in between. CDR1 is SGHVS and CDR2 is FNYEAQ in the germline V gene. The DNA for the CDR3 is TGTGCCAGCAGCTTGCAGGGGGGCGAAACCGGGGAGCTGTTTTTT. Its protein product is CASSLQGGETGELFF.

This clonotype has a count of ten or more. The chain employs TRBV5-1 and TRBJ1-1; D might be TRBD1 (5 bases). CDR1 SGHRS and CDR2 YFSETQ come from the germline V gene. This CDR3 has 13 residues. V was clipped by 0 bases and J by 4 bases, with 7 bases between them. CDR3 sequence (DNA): TGCGCCAGCAGCTTGGGACAGCCCACTGAAGCTTTCTTT. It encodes CASSLGQPTEAFF.